This TCR beta chain was recovered during a study of blood T cells in healthy people across ages. General study results and limits: Compared with aged donors, long-lived donors showed fewer expanded clones, suggesting selection. Diversity figures derived from one million T cells were judged to underestimate the true value.

Then a second PCR, running roughly 7 to 11 cycles, was carried out with a sample-barcoded 5' primer and a J-beta primer mix. Every cDNA molecule carried a tag from a template-switch adaptor bearing 12 random nucleotides. TCRdb independently ran MiXCR on the 5' RACE reads; one entry per CDR3 protein. This repertoire shows around 2 million distinct CDR3 sequences, around 40% found once; its top ten account for more than 20%. Many counts were recorded for this clonotype. The antigen remains undetermined. At one boundary the junction diverges from the germline segment, which might be a read error. Germline lookup yields CDR1 SGHTA and CDR2 FQGNSA. The CDR3 covers 12 residues.

The chain is built from TRBV7-2 and TRBJ2-3; D unclear. The sequence was collected from a human donor in good health. What was sequenced was blood. The CDR3 nucleotides are TGTGCCAGCAGTTTAGGTTGGGATACGCAGTATTTT. Translating it yields CASSLGWDTQYF.